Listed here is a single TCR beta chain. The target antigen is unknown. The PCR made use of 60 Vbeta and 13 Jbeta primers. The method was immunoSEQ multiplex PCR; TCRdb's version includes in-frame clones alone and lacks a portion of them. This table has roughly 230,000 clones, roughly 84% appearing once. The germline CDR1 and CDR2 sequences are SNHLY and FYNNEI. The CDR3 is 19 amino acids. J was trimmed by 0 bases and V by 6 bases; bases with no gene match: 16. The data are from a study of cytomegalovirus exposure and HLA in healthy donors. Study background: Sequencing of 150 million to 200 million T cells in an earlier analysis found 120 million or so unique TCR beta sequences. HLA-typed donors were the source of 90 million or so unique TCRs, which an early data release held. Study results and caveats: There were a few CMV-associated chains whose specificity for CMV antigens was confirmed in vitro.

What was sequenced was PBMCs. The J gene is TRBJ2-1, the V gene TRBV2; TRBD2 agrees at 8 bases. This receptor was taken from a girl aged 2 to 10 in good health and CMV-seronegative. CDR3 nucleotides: TGTGCCAGCAGCCCGAGGACTAGCCACCTCACTAGCTCCTACAATGAGCAGTTCTTC. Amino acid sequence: CASSPRTSHLTSSYNEQFF.